The rows below give T cell receptor beta chains drawn from one sample of a study of T cell repertoires in cytomegalovirus infection. TCRdb analysed the reads with MiXCR anew, one entry per CDR3 protein. The table includes 350,000 to 450,000 distinct CDR3 sequences, over 15% detected once. Source material: PBMCs. These receptors were obtained from a human donor in good health (CMV status not recorded). Some clones in this sample may be carry-over from other donors' samples. CDR3s include the opening cysteine and the closing phenylalanine or tryptophan. Fields, in order: J gene, D gene, clone size, V gene, CDR3 DNA, CDR3 protein. D genes are given only for firm matches. For some rows the clone size is stated as once, few or many, or as a class when expanded; others skip it.

TRBJ2-7	NA	many	TRBV7-2	TGTGCCAGCAGCTCCTACCAGGGCTACGAGCAGTACTTC	CASSSYQGYEQYF
TRBJ2-5	NA	NA	TRBV6-2/TRBV6-3	TGTGCCAGCAGGTCTCTGGGGGAAGAGACCCAGTACTTC	CASRSLGEETQYF
TRBJ2-5	NA	many	TRBV7-2	TGTGCCAGCAGCTTGGGTCTGGAAGAGACCCAGTACTTC	CASSLGLEETQYF
TRBJ2-1	TRBD1	many	TRBV12-3/TRBV12-4	TGTGCCAGCAGTCGCCGGGACAGGTTGAACAATGAGCAGTTCTTC	CASSRRDRLNNEQFF
TRBJ1-1	NA	few	TRBV11-3	TGTGCCAGGATGGGGGGGCTTGACACTGAAGCTTTCTTT	CARMGGLDTEAFF
TRBJ2-1	NA	many	TRBV7-2	TGTGCCAGCAGCTTCAACACAGTCAATGAGCAGTTCTTC	CASSFNTVNEQFF
TRBJ1-4	NA	NA	TRBV6-1	TGTGCCAGCAGTGAACTTCATAGGGCTAATGAAAAACTGTTTTTT	CASSELHRANEKLFF
TRBJ2-3	NA	NA	TRBV19	TGTGCCAGTAGTGGTTCAGGGGTGGCAGATACGCAGTATTTT	CASSGSGVADTQYF
TRBJ2-7	NA	many	TRBV7-6	TGTGCCAGCAGCTTGGCAGGACAATTGGTTTCGGGAGAGCAGTACTTC	CASSLAGQLVSGEQYF
TRBJ1-3	NA	NA	TRBV7-9	TGTGCCAGCAGCTCCCAATCTGGAAACACCATATATTTT	CASSSQSGNTIYF
TRBJ2-7	NA	few	TRBV7-9	TGTGCCAGCAGCCTAGGTGGGCCGGGCTACGAGCAGTACTTC	CASSLGGPGYEQYF
TRBJ1-1	TRBD1	few	TRBV6-1	TGTGCCAGCAGCCCAGGGGGACGAACTGAAGCTTTCTTT	CASSPGGRTEAFF
TRBJ2-7	NA	many	TRBV5-1	TGCGCCAGCAGCTTGGAGGGAGGATCAAGCTCCTACGAGCAGTACTTC	CASSLEGGSSSYEQYF
TRBJ2-1	TRBD2	few	TRBV4-3	TGCGCCAGCAGCCAAGAGGGAGCGGGAGATTCTTACAATGAGCAGTTCTTC	CASSQEGAGDSYNEQFF
TRBJ2-3	NA	NA	TRBV11-1	TGTGCCAGCAGGGACTTCCCGGGTACAGATACGCAGTATTTT	CASRDFPGTDTQYF
TRBJ1-3	TRBD1	many	TRBV12-5	TGTGCTAGTGGCCCGACAGGGTTGCGTGGAAACACCATATATTTT	CASGPTGLRGNTIYF
TRBJ2-7	TRBD2	many	TRBV7-6	TGTGCCAGCAGCTCCTTAGCGGGAGGGTATGTTTACGAGCAGTACTTC	CASSSLAGGYVYEQYF
TRBJ2-1	NA	many	TRBV7-2	TGTGCCAGCAGTGCGTACAATGAGCAGTTCTTC	CASSAYNEQFF
TRBJ1-4	NA	few	TRBV7-9	TGTGCCAGCACTCCGGGGGGGGGCTATGAAAAACTGTTTTTT	CASTPGGGYEKLFF
TRBJ2-7	TRBD1	few	TRBV2	TGTGCCAGCAGTGATAACAGGGGGCAGAACGAGCAGTACTTC	CASSDNRGQNEQYF
TRBJ1-1	NA	few	TRBV5-5	TGTGCCAGCAGCTCCACCGGGACTCACACCGGCACTGAAGCTTTCTTT	CASSSTGTHTGTEAFF
TRBJ2-3	TRBD2	few	TRBV7-9	TGTGCCAGCAGCTCACCTAGCGGCCGAGGAGATACGCAGTATTTT	CASSSPSGRGDTQYF
TRBJ2-7	NA	NA	TRBV2	TGTGCCAGCAGTGAAGTGGACTCCACGGGGGAGCAGTACTTC	CASSEVDSTGEQYF
TRBJ2-5	TRBD1	NA	TRBV5-5	TGTGCCAGCACCCCTCCTCAGGGGGAAGAGACCCAGTACTTC	CASTPPQGEETQYF
TRBJ2-7	TRBD1	few	TRBV5-4	TGTGCCAGCAGCGTCGACAGGGTAGGAGAGTACGAGCAGTACTTC	CASSVDRVGEYEQYF
TRBJ1-5	NA	NA	TRBV19	TGTGCCAGTAGTACCCTTCCAAACCAGCCCCAGCATTTT	CASSTLPNQPQHF
TRBJ2-5	NA	many	TRBV7-8	TGTGCCAGCAGCTTCCAGGGGGGGCGAGAGACCCAGTACTTC	CASSFQGGRETQYF
TRBJ2-3	NA	NA	TRBV6-5	TGTGCCAGCAGTTACTCCTTCCCCCGCACAGATACGCAGTATTTT	CASSYSFPRTDTQYF
TRBJ2-5	TRBD2	NA	TRBV2	TGTGCCAGCAGTGGCCTTCCGGGACTAGCGGGAGGGTCCGGGGAGACCCAGTACTTC	CASSGLPGLAGGSGETQYF
TRBJ2-5	NA	many	TRBV7-2	TGTGCCAGCAGCCAACTGGGGGCTAGTGGGGAGACCCAGTACTTC	CASSQLGASGETQYF
TRBJ1-5	NA	NA	TRBV7-2	TGTGCCAGCAAGTCGAACTTCGATAGCAATCAGCCCCAGCATTTT	CASKSNFDSNQPQHF
TRBJ2-7	TRBD2	NA	TRBV10-2	TGCGCCAGCATGGCTTATAGCGGGAGTTTCAACGAGCAGTACTTC	CASMAYSGSFNEQYF
TRBJ2-1	NA	few	TRBV29-1	TGCAGCGTTGAAAAGGTTTACAATGAGCAGTTCTTC	CSVEKVYNEQFF
TRBJ2-5	NA	NA	TRBV20-1	TGCAGTGCCTTAGACCCGCCGGAGACCCAGTACTTC	CSALDPPETQYF
TRBJ1-4	NA	NA	TRBV19	TGTGCCAGTAGCCTCCGGGCCCCTCACAATGAAAAACTGTTTTTT	CASSLRAPHNEKLFF
TRBJ2-1	TRBD2	NA	TRBV29-1	TGCAGCGCCGCCCCTAGCGGAGACGGCAATGAGCAGTTCTTC	CSAAPSGDGNEQFF
TRBJ2-1	NA	few	TRBV6-1	TGTGCCAGCAGTGGCGGAATCCCGGATGAGCAGTTCTTC	CASSGGIPDEQFF
TRBJ1-5	TRBD1	NA	TRBV12-3/TRBV12-4	TGTGCCAGCAGCAAACAGGGGTTGAGTGGTCACGATCAGCCCCAGCATTTT	CASSKQGLSGHDQPQHF
TRBJ2-1	TRBD2	few	TRBV5-4	TGTGCCAGCAGCTTGGATGTAGGGACTAGCGGGGGGGTAAACAATGAGCAGTTCTTC	CASSLDVGTSGGVNNEQFF
TRBJ2-1	TRBD2	many	TRBV7-8	TGTGCCAGCAGCTTAGGGAGCCGAGCGGGGAGCTCCTACAATGAGCAGTTCTTC	CASSLGSRAGSSYNEQFF